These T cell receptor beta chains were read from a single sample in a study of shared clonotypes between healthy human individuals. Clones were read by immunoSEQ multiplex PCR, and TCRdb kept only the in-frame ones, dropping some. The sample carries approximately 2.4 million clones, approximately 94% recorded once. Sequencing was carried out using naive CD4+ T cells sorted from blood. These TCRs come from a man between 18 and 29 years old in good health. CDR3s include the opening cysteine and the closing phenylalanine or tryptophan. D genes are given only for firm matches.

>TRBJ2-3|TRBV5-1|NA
CASSLRRDMVYTQYF
TGCGCCAGCAGCTTGAGAAGGGACATGGTTTATACGCAGTATTTT
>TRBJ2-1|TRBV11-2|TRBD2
CASSPLTSVYNEQFF
TGTGCCAGCAGCCCCCTGACTAGCGTCTACAATGAGCAGTTCTTC
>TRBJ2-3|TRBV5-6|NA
CASSSGLATRADTQYF
TGTGCCAGCAGCTCCGGGCTAGCGACACGAGCTGATACGCAGTATTTT
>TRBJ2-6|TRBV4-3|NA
CASSQDLQGVLTF
TGCGCCAGCAGCCAAGATTTACAGGGCGTCCTGACTTTC
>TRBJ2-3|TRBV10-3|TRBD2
CAIRASGGTDTQYF
TGTGCCATCAGGGCTAGCGGGGGCACAGATACGCAGTATTTT
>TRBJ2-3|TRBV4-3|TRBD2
CASSPGAGVGTDTQYF
TGCGCCAGCAGCCCCGGGGCGGGAGTTGGCACAGATACGCAGTATTTT
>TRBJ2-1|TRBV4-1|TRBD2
CASSHPSGRGLGANEQFF
TGCGCCAGCAGCCACCCAAGCGGGAGAGGATTGGGCGCCAATGAGCAGTTCTTC
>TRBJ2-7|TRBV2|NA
CASRWRQVPSEQYF
TGTGCCAGCAGGTGGAGACAGGTCCCCTCCGAGCAGTACTTC
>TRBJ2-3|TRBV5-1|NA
CASSLAGVTDTQYF
TGCGCCAGCAGCTTGGCCGGGGTCACAGATACGCAGTATTTT
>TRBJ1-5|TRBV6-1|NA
CASSEVVNQPQHF
TGTGCCAGCAGTGAGGTAGTAAATCAGCCCCAGCATTTT
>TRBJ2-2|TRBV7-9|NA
CASSTKQGHGELFF
TGTGCCAGCAGCACGAAACAGGGACACGGGGAGCTGTTTTTT
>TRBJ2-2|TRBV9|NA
CASSVAPGPGTGELFF
TGTGCCAGCAGCGTAGCCCCCGGGCCGGGCACCGGGGAGCTGTTTTTT